These 31 T cell receptor beta chains share one sample of origin, sequenced in a study of shared T cell receptors in the human thymus. Data came from immunoSEQ multiplex PCR; TCRdb stores just in-frame clones and leaves some out. The repertoire holds almost 550,000 clones, with 70% to 80% as singletons. These same records also appear under a second study, on human thymus T cells.

Input material: thymocytes. Receptors were obtained from a boy in the first two years of life with a congenital heart defect.

V gene TRBV5-1 combines with J gene TRBJ2-7; 9 bases fit TRBD1. CDR1 SGHRS and CDR2 YFSETQ come from the germline V gene. The V segment lost 5 bases and the J segment 0 bases; nucleotides outside the gene matches: 6. The CDR3 runs 15 residues. Here the CDR3 DNA reads TGCGCCAGCAGGCCCGGGACAGGGTTCTCCTACGAGCAGTACTTC. This encodes CASRPGTGFSYEQYF.

This rearrangement joins TRBV4-2 to TRBJ1-3; 8 positions agree with TRBD1. The trim removed 4 bases at V and 8 bases at J, leaving 10 bases unmatched. CDR1 is LGHNA, CDR2 YNFKEQ, per germline. This CDR3 spans 15 amino acids. The DNA for the CDR3 is TGTGCCAGCAGCCGTGGACAGGGCCCTCGGGACACCATATATTTT. Encoded protein: CASSRGQGPRDTIYF.

Only a few counts were recorded for this clone. This chain connects TRBV7-2 to TRBJ2-7, with TRBD1 matching 9 bases. Trimming at V came to 2 bases and at J to 6 bases, leaving 11 bases not matched to a gene. Germline lookup yields CDR1 SGHTA and CDR2 FQGNSA. This CDR3 region has 16 residues. Here the CDR3 reads CASSLTPGQGRLEQYF. DNA for the CDR3: TGTGCCAGCAGCTTAACCCCGGGACAGGGTCGTCTCGAGCAGTACTTC.

V and J are TRBV30 and TRBJ2-7; D perhaps matches TRBD2 (6 bases). V was clipped by 3 bases and J by 0 bases, with 15 bases between them. Germline V gene data show CDR1 as GTSNPN and CDR2 as SVGIG (reference sequence). The CDR3 extends over 15 amino acids. Here the CDR3 DNA reads TGTGCCTGGAGCGTACGGTGGGAGGCCTCCTACGAGCAGTACTTC. Protein product: CAWSVRWEASYEQYF.

V gene TRBV6-6 combines with J gene TRBJ2-7; the D is unclear. Trimming stripped 2 bases from V and 7 bases from J, with 18 bases between. Germline CDR1 and CDR2: MNHNY and SVGAGI (reference sequence). This CDR3 has 15 amino acids. The CDR3 DNA sequence: TGTGCCAGCAGTTACATCTGTCAGTTCCTCGGGGAGCAGTACTTC. This gives the protein CASSYICQFLGEQYF.

V usage is TRBV7-9 and J usage is TRBJ2-7; D call uncertain. V was pared by 1 base and J by 3 bases, with 13 bases between. This CDR3 is 15 amino acids long. Germline V gives CDR1 SEHNR, CDR2 FQNEAQ (reference sequence). The CDR3 sequence: CASSLDASHYYEQYF. The CDR3 DNA reads TGTGCCAGCAGCTTAGATGCTAGTCACTACTACGAGCAGTACTTC.

J is TRBJ1-1 and V is TRBV2; D perhaps matches TRBD1 (5 bases). Trimming left V 2 bases short and J 1 base short, with 14 bases between. The CDR3 totals 16 residues. Germline V gene lookup returns CDR1 SNHLY and CDR2 FYNNEI. CDR3 region: CASSEWPGRQNTEAFF. CDR3 DNA sequence: TGTGCCAGCAGTGAATGGCCAGGGAGGCAGAACACTGAAGCTTTCTTT.

This chain links TRBV28 with TRBJ1-2, with 8 bases fitting TRBD1. V gave up 5 bases and J gave up 4 bases; unmatched junction bases: 6. Germline values: CDR1 MDHEN, CDR2 SYDVKM. The CDR3 consists of 14 residues. The CDR3 nucleotides are TGTGCCAGCAGTCCACAGACAGGGGTCTATGGCTACACCTTC. It specifies CASSPQTGVYGYTF.

The table lists this clone with a few counts. The rearrangement links TRBV12-5 to TRBJ2-7; 7 positions agree with TRBD1. Trimming removed 7 bases from V and 6 bases from J; junction bases left unmatched: 12. CDR1 is LGHNT, CDR2 FRNRAP, per germline. CDR3 size: 14 residues. The CDR3 region is CASALPGQLAEQYF. The CDR3 DNA sequence: TGTGCTAGTGCCCTCCCGGGACAGCTAGCCGAGCAGTACTTC.

The chain uses TRBV27 and TRBJ2-5; 13 bases align to TRBD2. Germline V gives CDR1 MNHEY, CDR2 SMNVEV (reference sequence). This CDR3 is 14 amino acids long. V lost 6 bases and J lost 5; bases outside the gene matches: 3. The CDR3 is CASRGTSGMETQYF. CDR3 coding DNA: TGTGCCAGCAGGGGGACTAGCGGGATGGAGACCCAGTACTTC.

The genes are TRBV25-1 and TRBJ2-5, with 11 nucleotides matching TRBD2. The J segment lost 0 bases and the V segment lost 0 bases, leaving 3 bases of the junction unmatched. The CDR3 covers 17 residues. Germline V gene lookup returns CDR1 MGHDK and CDR2 SYGVNS. The CDR3 DNA reads TGTGCCAGCAGTGAATATAGCGGGAGGGAAAACCAAGAGACCCAGTACTTC. It encodes CASSEYSGRENQETQYF.

V gene TRBV4-3 combines with J gene TRBJ2-2; 10 bases are a match to TRBD2. This CDR3 has 17 residues. The V gene end was trimmed by 3 bases and the J gene end by 2 bases; junction bases not matched to a gene: 6. Germline V gene sequence: CDR1 LGHNA, CDR2 YSLEER. CDR3 sequence: CASSHRRTSGNTGELFF. DNA for the CDR3: TGCGCCAGCAGCCATCGACGGACTAGCGGAAACACCGGGGAGCTGTTTTTT.

The V call is TRBV5-6, the J call TRBJ2-7; D gene unclear. The germline gives CDR1 SGHDT, CDR2 YYEEEE. Trimming shortened V by 4 bases and J by 3 bases, and 11 bases separated the two germline ends. The CDR3 is made up of 13 amino acids. The CDR3 DNA sequence: TGTGCCAGCAGCGGCGGTACCAGCTACGAGCAGTACTTC. Its translation is CASSGGTSYEQYF.

The CDR3: CASSDHRGQNTEAFF. CDR3 in DNA: TGTGCCAGCAGTGACCACAGGGGCCAGAACACTGAAGCTTTCTTT. The genes are TRBV25-1 and TRBJ1-1; 7 bases align to TRBD1. CDR3 size: 15 residues. Germline CDR1 and CDR2: MGHDK and SYGVNS. V lost 3 bases, J lost 1 base, and 5 bases stayed unmatched.

The chain employs TRBV29-1 and TRBJ1-2; D not certain. Germline CDR1 and CDR2: SQVTM and ANQGSEA. The CDR3 is made up of 11 amino acids. The V and J ends lost 4 bases and 4 bases respectively, with 7 bases between them. DNA of the CDR3: TGCAGCGTTGTGGGCCTCTATGGCTACACCTTC. This codes for CSVVGLYGYTF.

The rearrangement uses TRBV19 and TRBJ2-7, with TRBD1 identical over 9 bases. The CDR3 contains 14 residues. Germline CDR1 and CDR2: LNHDA and SQIVND (reference sequence). V was clipped by 4 bases and J by 2 bases; unmatched bases: 3. This CDR3 reads CASSRTGATYEQYF. The CDR3 nucleotides read TGTGCCAGTAGTAGGACAGGGGCTACCTACGAGCAGTACTTC.

The chain uses TRBV19 and TRBJ1-1; 11 bases align to TRBD1. Per germline, CDR1 LNHDA and CDR2 SQIVND (reference sequence). After removal of 3 bases from V and 0 bases from J, the junction contained 6 bases not matched to a gene. The CDR3 has 17 residues. The CDR3 DNA reads TGTGCCAGTAGTATGTCGGGACAGGGGGGTCTGAACACTGAAGCTTTCTTT. As protein: CASSMSGQGGLNTEAFF.

The count of this clone is one. The J gene is TRBJ2-7, the V gene TRBV28; 13 bases align to TRBD2. In germline, CDR1 is MDHEN, CDR2 SYDVKM. This CDR3 comprises 17 residues. V shed 5 bases and J 5 bases; nucleotides not matched to a gene: 12. CDR3 region: CASSPPKTSGRIDEQYF. In DNA, the CDR3 is TGTGCCAGCAGTCCACCGAAGACTAGCGGGAGGATCGACGAGCAGTACTTC.

The V and J genes are TRBV4-1 and TRBJ2-1, with 11 bases that match TRBD2. CDR3 size: 15 residues. Germline V gene sequence: CDR1 MGHRA, CDR2 YSYEKL. V was clipped by 2 bases and J by 8 bases; unmatched bases: 5. The CDR3 is CASSQTSGSYDEQFF. The DNA for the CDR3 is TGCGCCAGCAGCCAAACTAGCGGGAGTTATGATGAGCAGTTCTTC.

This chain uses TRBV5-4 with TRBJ2-7; 9 nucleotides match TRBD1. Per the germline V gene, CDR1 is SGHNT and CDR2 is YYREEE (reference sequence). The CDR3 runs 13 residues. The ends lost 4 bases at V and 4 bases at J; junction bases unmatched: 3. DNA for the CDR3: TGTGCCAGCAGCCCACAGGGGGCTTACGAGCAGTACTTC. Encoded protein: CASSPQGAYEQYF.

The chain employs TRBV6-5 and TRBJ2-5; 8 bases are a match to TRBD2. The CDR3 contains 13 residues. CDR1 MNHEY and CDR2 SVGAGI come from the germline V gene. V dropped 5 bases and J dropped 5; count of bases not matched to a gene: 4. The CDR3 sequence is CASSGGRWETQYF. The CDR3 DNA follows: TGTGCCAGCAGTGGCGGGAGGTGGGAGACCCAGTACTTC.

The genes are TRBV15 and TRBJ2-7, with TRBD2 matching over 10 bases. Germline-derived CDR1 and CDR2 are LNHNV and YYDKDF (reference sequence). The ends lost 4 bases at V and 0 bases at J; junction bases unmatched: 27. The CDR3 is made up of 23 amino acids. CDR3 amino acids: CATSKVNGGFRAGGIVASYEQYF. The CDR3 nucleotides read TGTGCCACCAGCAAGGTCAACGGAGGGTTTCGAGCGGGAGGGATCGTGGCCTCCTACGAGCAGTACTTC.

The V gene is TRBV5-1, the J gene TRBJ2-7; 12 nucleotides agree with TRBD2. Germline V gene sequence: CDR1 SGHRS, CDR2 YFSETQ. There are 16 residues in the CDR3. V was clipped by 3 bases and J by 5 bases; unmatched bases: 9. CDR3 coding DNA: TGCGCCAGCAGCTGGGGACTAGCGGGCCCACCGGACGAGCAGTACTTC. Translation gives CASSWGLAGPPDEQYF.

This chain joins TRBV7-9 and TRBJ1-2, with D unclear. The ends were cut back, 5 bases at V and 5 bases at J, with 18 bases in the middle. The CDR3 covers 15 residues. Per the germline V gene, CDR1 is SEHNR and CDR2 is FQNEAQ (reference sequence). The CDR3: CASSGSRDPGYGYTF. For the CDR3, the DNA is TGTGCCAGCAGCGGTTCTCGGGATCCCGGTTATGGCTACACCTTC.

The chain is built from TRBV28 and TRBJ2-1; TRBD2 aligns across 14 bases. This CDR3 region has 19 residues. Germline lookup yields CDR1 MDHEN and CDR2 SYDVKM. V dropped 6 bases and J dropped 0; count of bases not matched to a gene: 10. In nucleotides, the CDR3 is TGTGCCAGCAGCCTGGGACTAGCGGGAGAAGAGAGCTCCTACAATGAGCAGTTCTTC. Translating it yields CASSLGLAGEESSYNEQFF.

J is TRBJ1-5 and V is TRBV6-5, with D uncertain. There are 15 residues in the CDR3. Germline CDR1 reads MNHEY; CDR2 reads SVGAGI. Trimming removed 5 bases at V and 2 bases at J, with 13 bases between. The CDR3 spells CASSPNSGGNQPQHF. CDR3 in DNA: TGTGCCAGCAGTCCAAACTCGGGAGGCAATCAGCCCCAGCATTTT.

This chain uses TRBV7-6 with TRBJ2-1, with a weak D call TRBD2 (6 bases). CDR1 is SGHVS and CDR2 is FNYEAQ in the germline V gene. Deletions cut 0 bases from V and 3 bases from J, with 18 bases between. The CDR3 totals 18 residues. The CDR3 is CASSLANSGATVYNEQFF. The CDR3 region has the DNA TGTGCCAGCAGCTTAGCGAATAGCGGAGCAACGGTCTACAATGAGCAGTTCTTC.

This chain links TRBV6-6 with TRBJ2-7, with D hard to call. This CDR3 has 14 amino acids. V lost 5 bases, J lost 1 base, and 12 bases lay in between. Germline loops: CDR1 MNHNY, CDR2 SVGAGI (reference sequence). The CDR3 region has the DNA TGTGCCAGCAGTCGATACCGAGCGTCCTACGAGCAGTACTTC. This gives the protein CASSRYRASYEQYF.

This sequence joins TRBV15 and TRBJ2-7; D uncertain. This CDR3 is built from 16 residues. Germline CDR1 LNHNV, CDR2 YYDKDF (reference sequence). The V end lost 0 bases, the J end lost 0 bases, and 12 bases lay between the germline ends. As DNA, the CDR3 is TGTGCCACCAGCAGAGATCCCCATCCGAGCTCCTACGAGCAGTACTTC. It yields the protein CATSRDPHPSSYEQYF.

This clone appeared once. This chain connects TRBV28 to TRBJ2-7; D gene ambiguous. The CDR3 has 13 residues. Germline values: CDR1 MDHEN, CDR2 SYDVKM. Between the trimmed V and J ends, which lost 3 bases and 2 bases, there was a span of 8 bases. DNA for the CDR3: TGTGCCAGCAGTTTGAGGCCGGCCTACGAGCAGTACTTC. Residues: CASSLRPAYEQYF.

As DNA, the CDR3 is TGTGCCAGCAGTTCCCCCCGACAGGGTGTGGCCACCGGGGAGCTGTTTTTT. It translates to CASSSPRQGVATGELFF. The chain recombines TRBV27 with TRBJ2-2; 7 bases line up with TRBD1. V trimming: 4 bases; J trimming: 4 bases; junction bases outside the gene matches: 12. From germline, CDR1 is MNHEY and CDR2 SMNVEV (reference sequence). There are 17 residues in the CDR3.